The rows below give T cell receptor beta chains drawn from one sample of a study of vaccination and CD4 T cells after COVID-19. Using its own MiXCR run on the PCR reads, TCRdb lists one record per CDR3 protein. The repertoire holds 22,000 or so distinct CDR3 sequences, over 25% seen once, with roughly 11% in the top ten. Their antigen targets remain unknown. Specimen: CD4+ T cells from blood, cultured in vitro, collected about 7 months after SARS-CoV-2 vaccination. These receptors all stem from a human donor who had recovered from COVID-19. The CDR3 runs from the conserved cysteine through the conserved F or W. A D gene is named only where the DNA matches it firmly. Size is omitted from some rows. Given values are once, few, many or a class for expanded clones.

clone size: medium-sized; J gene: TRBJ1-1; D gene: TRBD1; V gene: TRBV6-1; CDR3 length: 18; CDR3 protein: CASSHRQDSGQKNTEAFF; CDR3 DNA: TGTGCCAGCAGCCACAGACAAGACTCGGGACAGAAGAACACTGAAGCTTTCTTT
clone size: -; J gene: TRBJ2-1; D gene: -; V gene: TRBV11-3; CDR3 length: 15; CDR3 protein: CASSPVAGTYNEQFF; CDR3 DNA: TGTGCCAGCAGCCCGGTGGCGGGAACCTACAATGAGCAGTTCTTC
clone size: few; J gene: TRBJ2-5; D gene: -; V gene: TRBV7-3; CDR3 length: 13; CDR3 protein: CASSLLPQETQYF; CDR3 DNA: TGTGCCAGCAGCTTATTACCTCAAGAGACCCAGTACTTC
clone size: medium-sized; J gene: TRBJ2-5; D gene: TRBD1; V gene: TRBV20-1; CDR3 length: 15; CDR3 protein: CSARDPDRGKETQYF; CDR3 DNA: TGCAGTGCTAGAGATCCGGACAGGGGAAAAGAGACCCAGTACTTC
clone size: -; J gene: TRBJ1-2; D gene: TRBD1; V gene: TRBV10-3; CDR3 length: 20; CDR3 protein: CAISRFPRRDRGQGGYGYTF; CDR3 DNA: TGTGCCATCAGTCGTTTCCCCCGCCGGGACAGGGGGCAGGGAGGCTATGGCTACACCTTC
clone size: -; J gene: TRBJ2-1; D gene: TRBD2; V gene: TRBV5-4; CDR3 length: 16; CDR3 protein: CASSLHLGRARNEQFF; CDR3 DNA: TGTGCCAGCAGCTTACACCTCGGGAGGGCCCGCAATGAGCAGTTCTTC
clone size: -; J gene: TRBJ2-5; D gene: -; V gene: TRBV6-2/TRBV6-3; CDR3 length: 12; CDR3 protein: CASSSYEETQYF; CDR3 DNA: TGTGCCAGCAGTAGTTACGAAGAGACCCAGTACTTC
clone size: -; J gene: TRBJ2-5; D gene: -; V gene: TRBV5-8; CDR3 length: 12; CDR3 protein: CASSWWSETQYF; CDR3 DNA: TGTGCCAGCAGCTGGTGGTCGGAGACCCAGTACTTC
clone size: few; J gene: TRBJ1-5; D gene: -; V gene: TRBV19; CDR3 length: 13; CDR3 protein: CASMDTSNQPQHF; CDR3 DNA: TGTGCCAGTATGGATACAAGCAATCAGCCCCAGCATTTT
clone size: medium-sized; J gene: TRBJ1-1; D gene: -; V gene: TRBV6-1; CDR3 length: 12; CDR3 protein: CASRTSNTEAFF; CDR3 DNA: TGTGCCAGCCGGACCTCGAACACTGAAGCTTTCTTT
clone size: -; J gene: TRBJ2-7; D gene: TRBD2; V gene: TRBV5-4; CDR3 length: 15; CDR3 protein: CASSLSGSFSYEQYF; CDR3 DNA: TGTGCCAGCAGCTTGAGCGGGAGTTTCTCCTACGAGCAGTACTTC
clone size: -; J gene: TRBJ1-1; D gene: -; V gene: TRBV20-1; CDR3 length: 12; CDR3 protein: CSSLLGNTEAFF; CDR3 DNA: TGCAGTTCGTTATTGGGAAACACTGAAGCTTTCTTT
clone size: -; J gene: TRBJ2-1; D gene: TRBD2; V gene: TRBV7-2; CDR3 length: 16; CDR3 protein: CASSWSSGSGANEQFF; CDR3 DNA: TGTGCCAGCAGCTGGTCTAGCGGGAGCGGGGCAAATGAGCAGTTCTTC
clone size: -; J gene: TRBJ2-3; D gene: TRBD1; V gene: TRBV2; CDR3 length: 14; CDR3 protein: CASSKQGATDTQYF; CDR3 DNA: TGTGCCAGCTCTAAACAGGGGGCGACGGATACGCAGTATTTT
clone size: -; J gene: TRBJ2-5; D gene: TRBD2; V gene: TRBV5-4; CDR3 length: 16; CDR3 protein: CASSLAPAGTEETQYF; CDR3 DNA: TGTGCCAGCAGCTTGGCCCCAGCGGGGACCGAGGAGACCCAGTACTTC
clone size: -; J gene: TRBJ2-1; D gene: -; V gene: TRBV20-1; CDR3 length: 14; CDR3 protein: CSASWAPSYNEQFF; CDR3 DNA: TGCAGTGCTAGCTGGGCACCCTCCTACAATGAGCAGTTCTTC
clone size: -; J gene: TRBJ1-2; D gene: -; V gene: TRBV11-1; CDR3 length: 14; CDR3 protein: CASSNWDRDDGYTF; CDR3 DNA: TGTGCCAGCAGCAATTGGGACCGGGACGATGGCTACACCTTC
clone size: few; J gene: TRBJ1-2; D gene: -; V gene: TRBV20-1; CDR3 length: 12; CDR3 protein: CSASGGNYGYTF; CDR3 DNA: TGCAGTGCTAGTGGGGGGAACTATGGCTACACCTTC
clone size: medium-sized; J gene: TRBJ2-7; D gene: -; V gene: TRBV7-8; CDR3 length: 15; CDR3 protein: CASSSPGRRTYEQYF; CDR3 DNA: TGTGCCAGCAGCTCACCGGGACGGCGGACCTACGAGCAGTACTTC
clone size: -; J gene: TRBJ2-2; D gene: -; V gene: TRBV6-5; CDR3 length: 13; CDR3 protein: CASSYGGSEELFF; CDR3 DNA: TGTGCCAGCAGTTACGGGGGCTCCGAGGAGCTGTTTTTT
clone size: -; J gene: TRBJ2-1; D gene: TRBD1; V gene: TRBV7-3; CDR3 length: 16; CDR3 protein: CASSLMPGQGYNEQFF; CDR3 DNA: TGTGCCAGCAGCTTAATGCCGGGACAGGGGTACAATGAGCAGTTCTTC
clone size: few; J gene: TRBJ1-6; D gene: -; V gene: TRBV4-3; CDR3 length: 14; CDR3 protein: CASSLTGANSPLHF; CDR3 DNA: TGCGCCAGCAGCCTAACAGGAGCTAATTCACCCCTCCACTTT
clone size: few; J gene: TRBJ1-5; D gene: TRBD1; V gene: TRBV7-8; CDR3 length: 19; CDR3 protein: CASSYDRGSRGYSNQPQHF; CDR3 DNA: TGTGCCAGCAGCTACGACAGGGGGTCTCGTGGGTATAGCAATCAGCCCCAGCATTTT
clone size: few; J gene: TRBJ2-2; D gene: -; V gene: TRBV20-1; CDR3 length: 13; CDR3 protein: CSARNWVTGELFF; CDR3 DNA: TGCAGTGCCAGGAATTGGGTCACCGGGGAGCTGTTTTTT
clone size: -; J gene: TRBJ2-1; D gene: TRBD2; V gene: TRBV20-1; CDR3 length: 16; CDR3 protein: CSARVPAGGLRNEQFF; CDR3 DNA: TGCAGTGCTAGAGTCCCAGCGGGGGGGCTACGAAATGAGCAGTTCTTC
clone size: -; J gene: TRBJ1-1; D gene: TRBD1; V gene: TRBV27; CDR3 length: 13; CDR3 protein: CASSHRGGFEAFF; CDR3 DNA: TGTGCCAGCAGCCACAGGGGGGGGTTTGAAGCTTTCTTT
clone size: few; J gene: TRBJ2-3; D gene: TRBD2; V gene: TRBV20-1; CDR3 length: 13; CDR3 protein: CSAQSGGADTQYF; CDR3 DNA: TGCAGTGCCCAAAGCGGGGGGGCAGATACGCAGTATTTT
clone size: few; J gene: TRBJ2-2; D gene: -; V gene: TRBV7-8; CDR3 length: 15; CDR3 protein: CASSPRWGDTGELFF; CDR3 DNA: TGTGCCAGCAGCCCCCGTTGGGGGGACACCGGGGAGCTGTTTTTT
clone size: -; J gene: TRBJ2-5; D gene: TRBD2; V gene: TRBV20-1; CDR3 length: 15; CDR3 protein: CSARDSGRVGETQYF; CDR3 DNA: TGCAGTGCTAGAGATAGCGGGAGAGTAGGGGAGACCCAGTACTTC
clone size: few; J gene: TRBJ2-1; D gene: -; V gene: TRBV20-1; CDR3 length: 13; CDR3 protein: CSARWGAYNEQFF; CDR3 DNA: TGCAGTGCTAGATGGGGGGCTTACAATGAGCAGTTCTTC
clone size: many; J gene: TRBJ1-2; D gene: -; V gene: TRBV20-1; CDR3 length: 12; CDR3 protein: CSASDSDYGYTF; CDR3 DNA: TGCAGTGCTAGCGACAGCGACTATGGCTACACCTTC
clone size: few; J gene: TRBJ2-5; D gene: TRBD2; V gene: TRBV19; CDR3 length: 17; CDR3 protein: CASSPRLAGGPGETQYF; CDR3 DNA: TGTGCCAGTAGTCCCCGACTAGCGGGAGGGCCGGGGGAGACCCAGTACTTC
clone size: -; J gene: TRBJ2-7; D gene: TRBD1; V gene: TRBV20-1; CDR3 length: 14; CDR3 protein: CSATPVDRDYEQYF; CDR3 DNA: TGCAGTGCTACACCGGTCGACAGGGACTACGAGCAGTACTTC
clone size: -; J gene: TRBJ2-7; D gene: -; V gene: TRBV21-1; CDR3 length: 14; CDR3 protein: CASSQGSRVHEQYF; CDR3 DNA: TGTGCCAGCAGTCAAGGATCCAGGGTTCACGAGCAGTACTTC
clone size: -; J gene: TRBJ1-6; D gene: TRBD1; V gene: TRBV2; CDR3 length: 16; CDR3 protein: CASSERRQGNNSPLHF; CDR3 DNA: TGTGCCAGCAGTGAAAGACGACAGGGGAATAATTCACCCCTCCACTTT
clone size: -; J gene: TRBJ2-5; D gene: TRBD2; V gene: TRBV20-1; CDR3 length: 16; CDR3 protein: CSASSPTSGGQETQYF; CDR3 DNA: TGCAGTGCCAGCTCCCCAACTAGCGGGGGCCAAGAGACCCAGTACTTC
clone size: few; J gene: TRBJ2-1; D gene: TRBD2; V gene: TRBV20-1; CDR3 length: 13; CDR3 protein: CSAWDYLIQSKFF; CDR3 DNA: TGCAGTGCTTGGGACTATCTAATACAGTCAAAGTTCTTC
clone size: -; J gene: TRBJ2-5; D gene: TRBD1; V gene: TRBV2; CDR3 length: 13; CDR3 protein: CASREGQGETQYF; CDR3 DNA: TGTGCCAGCAGGGAAGGACAGGGAGAGACCCAGTACTTC
clone size: medium-sized; J gene: TRBJ1-5; D gene: -; V gene: TRBV20-1; CDR3 length: 18; CDR3 protein: CSARGRAGGARSNQPQHF; CDR3 DNA: TGCAGTGCTAGAGGGAGGGCGGGGGGCGCCCGGAGTAATCAGCCCCAGCATTTT
clone size: -; J gene: TRBJ2-5; D gene: TRBD2; V gene: TRBV20-1; CDR3 length: 12; CDR3 protein: CSARKWAGDQYF; CDR3 DNA: TGCAGTGCTAGAAAGTGGGCGGGGGACCAGTACTTC
clone size: -; J gene: TRBJ2-1; D gene: -; V gene: TRBV14; CDR3 length: 13; CDR3 protein: CASSPSLYNEQFF; CDR3 DNA: TGTGCCAGCAGCCCCTCTCTTTACAATGAGCAGTTCTTC
clone size: few; J gene: TRBJ2-3; D gene: TRBD2; V gene: TRBV20-1; CDR3 length: 15; CDR3 protein: CSARKFSGGTDTQYF; CDR3 DNA: TGCAGTGCTAGAAAATTTAGCGGGGGTACAGATACGCAGTATTTT
clone size: -; J gene: TRBJ1-1; D gene: -; V gene: TRBV20-1; CDR3 length: 13; CDR3 protein: CSARLGPNTEAFF; CDR3 DNA: TGCAGTGCTAGATTGGGGCCGAACACTGAAGCTTTCTTT
clone size: few; J gene: TRBJ2-3; D gene: -; V gene: TRBV6-1; CDR3 length: 13; CDR3 protein: CARSGSATDTQYF; CDR3 DNA: TGTGCCCGGTCAGGGTCCGCCACAGATACGCAGTATTTT
clone size: few; J gene: TRBJ1-1; D gene: -; V gene: TRBV6-5; CDR3 length: 16; CDR3 protein: CASSYSTGLMNTEAFF; CDR3 DNA: TGTGCCAGCAGTTACTCGACAGGCCTAATGAACACTGAAGCTTTCTTT
clone size: few; J gene: TRBJ2-3; D gene: -; V gene: TRBV20-1; CDR3 length: 12; CDR3 protein: CSAFGTTDTQYF; CDR3 DNA: TGCAGTGCATTCGGGACTACAGATACGCAGTATTTT